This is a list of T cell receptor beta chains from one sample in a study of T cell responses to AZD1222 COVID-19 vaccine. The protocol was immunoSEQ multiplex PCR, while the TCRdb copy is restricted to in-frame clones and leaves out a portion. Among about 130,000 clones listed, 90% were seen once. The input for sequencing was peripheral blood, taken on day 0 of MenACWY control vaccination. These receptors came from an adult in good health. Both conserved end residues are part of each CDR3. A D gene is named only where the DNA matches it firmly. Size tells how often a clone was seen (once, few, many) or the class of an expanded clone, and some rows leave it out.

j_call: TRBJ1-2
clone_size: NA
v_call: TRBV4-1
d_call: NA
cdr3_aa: CASSQGGARGNYGYTF

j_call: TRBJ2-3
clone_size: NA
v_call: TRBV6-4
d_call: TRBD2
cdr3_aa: CASSLTSGARDTQYF

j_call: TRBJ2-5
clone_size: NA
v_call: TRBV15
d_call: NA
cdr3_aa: CATSRDDRVQETQYF

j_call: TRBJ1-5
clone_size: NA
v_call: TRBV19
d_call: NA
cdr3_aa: CASIGGHYSNQPQHF

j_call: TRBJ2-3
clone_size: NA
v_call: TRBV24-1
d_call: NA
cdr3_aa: CATSDRTDTQYF

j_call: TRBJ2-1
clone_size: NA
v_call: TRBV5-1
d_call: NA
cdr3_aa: CASSLQVYNEQFF

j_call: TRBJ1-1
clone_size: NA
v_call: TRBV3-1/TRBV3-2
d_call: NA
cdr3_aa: CASSQDLGAGTAEAFF

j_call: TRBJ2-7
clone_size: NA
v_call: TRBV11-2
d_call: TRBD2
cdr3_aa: CASSLAGGTYEQYF

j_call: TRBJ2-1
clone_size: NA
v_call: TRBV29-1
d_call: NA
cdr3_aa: CSVAVAPSSYNEQFF

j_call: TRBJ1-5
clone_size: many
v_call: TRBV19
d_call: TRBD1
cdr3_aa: CASSRRPGQGDNSNQPQHF

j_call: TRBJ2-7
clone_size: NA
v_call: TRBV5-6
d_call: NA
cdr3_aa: CASSRDGEQYF

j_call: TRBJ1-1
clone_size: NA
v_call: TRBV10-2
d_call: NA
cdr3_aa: CASSESVGTEAFF

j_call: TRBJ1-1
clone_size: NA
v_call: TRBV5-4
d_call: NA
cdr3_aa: CASSPNGRPNTEAFF

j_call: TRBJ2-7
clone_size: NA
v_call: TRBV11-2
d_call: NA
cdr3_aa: CASSLDRDGTFSSYEQYF

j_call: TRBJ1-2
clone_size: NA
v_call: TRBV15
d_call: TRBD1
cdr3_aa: CATSRESGDSYGYTF

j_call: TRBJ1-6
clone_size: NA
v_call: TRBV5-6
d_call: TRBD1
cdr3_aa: CASSLYTGTGSPLHF

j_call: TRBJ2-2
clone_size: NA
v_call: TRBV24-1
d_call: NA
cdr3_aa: CATSEVNTGELFF